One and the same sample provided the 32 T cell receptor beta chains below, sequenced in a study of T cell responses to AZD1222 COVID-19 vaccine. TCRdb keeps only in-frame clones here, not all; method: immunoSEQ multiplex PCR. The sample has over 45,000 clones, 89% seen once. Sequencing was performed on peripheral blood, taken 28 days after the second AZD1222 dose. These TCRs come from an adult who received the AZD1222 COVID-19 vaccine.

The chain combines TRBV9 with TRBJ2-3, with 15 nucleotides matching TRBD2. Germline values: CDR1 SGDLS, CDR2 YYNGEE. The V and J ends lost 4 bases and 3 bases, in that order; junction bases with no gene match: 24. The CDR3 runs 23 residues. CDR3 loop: CASSPGPGTSGRPFAISTDTQYF. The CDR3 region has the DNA TGTGCCAGCAGCCCCGGACCCGGGACTAGCGGGAGGCCCTTCGCCATTAGTACAGATACGCAGTATTTT.

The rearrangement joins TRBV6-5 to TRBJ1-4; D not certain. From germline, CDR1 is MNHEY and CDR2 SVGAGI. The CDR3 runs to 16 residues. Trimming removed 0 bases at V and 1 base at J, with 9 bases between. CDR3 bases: TGTGCCAGCAGTTACTCCCGTGGCAGAACTAATGAAAAACTGTTTTTT. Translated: CASSYSRGRTNEKLFF.

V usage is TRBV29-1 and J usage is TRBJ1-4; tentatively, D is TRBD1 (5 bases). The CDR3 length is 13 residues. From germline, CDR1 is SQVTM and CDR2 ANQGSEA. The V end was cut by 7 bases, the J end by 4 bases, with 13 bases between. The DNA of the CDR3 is TGCAGCGGCATATGGGGGGGTAATGAAAAACTGTTTTTT. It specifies CSGIWGGNEKLFF.

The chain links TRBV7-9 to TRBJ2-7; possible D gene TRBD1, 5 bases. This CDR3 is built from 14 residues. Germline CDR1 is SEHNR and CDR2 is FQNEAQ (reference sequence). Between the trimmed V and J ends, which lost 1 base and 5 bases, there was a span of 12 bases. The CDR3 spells CASSLGSGYNEQYF. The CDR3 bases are TGTGCCAGCAGCTTAGGGTCAGGGTACAACGAGCAGTACTTC.

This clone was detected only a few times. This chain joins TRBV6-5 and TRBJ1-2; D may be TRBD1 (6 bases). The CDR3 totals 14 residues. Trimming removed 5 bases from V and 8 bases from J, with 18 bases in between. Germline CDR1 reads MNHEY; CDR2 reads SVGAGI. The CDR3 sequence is CASSRGGPRSGYTF. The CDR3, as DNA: TGTGCCAGCAGTAGGGGGGGACCGCGATCAGGCTACACCTTC.

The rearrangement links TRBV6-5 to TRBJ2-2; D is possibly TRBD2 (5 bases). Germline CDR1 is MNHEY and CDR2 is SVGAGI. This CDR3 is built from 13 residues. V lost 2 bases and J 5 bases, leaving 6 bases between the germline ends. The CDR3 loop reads CASSYGETGELFF. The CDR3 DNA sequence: TGTGCCAGCAGTTACGGGGAGACCGGGGAGCTGTTTTTT.

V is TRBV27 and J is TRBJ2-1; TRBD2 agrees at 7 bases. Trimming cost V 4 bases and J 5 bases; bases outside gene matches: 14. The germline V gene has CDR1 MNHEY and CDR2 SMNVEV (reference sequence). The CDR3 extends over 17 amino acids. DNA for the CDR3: TGTGCCAGCAGTTACCTTCGGGGGAGGGCCCAGGACAATGAGCAGTTCTTC. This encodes CASSYLRGRAQDNEQFF.

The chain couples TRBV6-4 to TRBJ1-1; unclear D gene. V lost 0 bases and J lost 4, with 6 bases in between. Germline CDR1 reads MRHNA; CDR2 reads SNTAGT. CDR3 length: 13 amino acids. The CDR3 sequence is CASSDSLGTEAFF. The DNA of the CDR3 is TGTGCCAGCAGTGACTCCCTGGGCACTGAAGCTTTCTTT.

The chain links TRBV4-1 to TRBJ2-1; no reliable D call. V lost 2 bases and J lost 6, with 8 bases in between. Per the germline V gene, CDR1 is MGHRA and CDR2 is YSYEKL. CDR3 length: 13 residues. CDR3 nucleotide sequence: TGCGCCAGCAGCCAACCCCTGACCAATGAGCAGTTCTTC. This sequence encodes CASSQPLTNEQFF.

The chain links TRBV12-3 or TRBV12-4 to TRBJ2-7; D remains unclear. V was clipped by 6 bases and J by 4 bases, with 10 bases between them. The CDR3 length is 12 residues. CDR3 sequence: CASSQVRYEQYF. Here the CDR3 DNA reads TGTGCCAGCAGCCAAGTTAGGTACGAGCAGTACTTC.

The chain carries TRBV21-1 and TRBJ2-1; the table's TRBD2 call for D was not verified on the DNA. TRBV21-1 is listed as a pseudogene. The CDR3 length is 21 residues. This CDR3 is CASSKAPGAAGPTGCVCEQFF. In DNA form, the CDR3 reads TGTGCCAGCAGCAAAGCGCCCGGGGCAGCGGGACCCACAGGATGCGTCTGTGAGCAGTTCTTC.

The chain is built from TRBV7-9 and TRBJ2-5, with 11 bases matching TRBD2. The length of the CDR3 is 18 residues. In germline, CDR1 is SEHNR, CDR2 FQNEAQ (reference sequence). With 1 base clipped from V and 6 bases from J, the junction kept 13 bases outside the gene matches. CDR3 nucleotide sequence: TGTGCCAGCAGCTTAGGGTCGGGTAGCGGGAGGGCCTCGAAGACCCAGTACTTC. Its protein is CASSLGSGSGRASKTQYF. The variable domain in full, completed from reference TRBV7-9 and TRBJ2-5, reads DTGVSQNPRHKITKRGQNVTFRCDPISEHNRLYWYRQTLGQGPEFLTYFQNEAQLEKSRLLSDRFSAERPKGSFSTLEIQRTEQGDSAMYLCASSLGSGSGRASKTQYFGPGTRLLVL.

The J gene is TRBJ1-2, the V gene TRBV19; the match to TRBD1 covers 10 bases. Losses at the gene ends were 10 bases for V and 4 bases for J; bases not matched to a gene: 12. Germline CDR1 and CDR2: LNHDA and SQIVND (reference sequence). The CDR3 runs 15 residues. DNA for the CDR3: TGTGCCACCAACAATCCGGGACAGGGGATCTATGGCTACACCTTC. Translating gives CATNNPGQGIYGYTF.

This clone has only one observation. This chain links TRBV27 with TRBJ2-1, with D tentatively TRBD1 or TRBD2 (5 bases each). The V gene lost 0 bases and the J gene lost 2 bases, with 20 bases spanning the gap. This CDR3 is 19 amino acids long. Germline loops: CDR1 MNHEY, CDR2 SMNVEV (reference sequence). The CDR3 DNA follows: TGTGCCAGCAGTTTATCGGGGCGATCGTGGACTCAAGCCTACAATGAGCAGTTCTTC. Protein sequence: CASSLSGRSWTQAYNEQFF.

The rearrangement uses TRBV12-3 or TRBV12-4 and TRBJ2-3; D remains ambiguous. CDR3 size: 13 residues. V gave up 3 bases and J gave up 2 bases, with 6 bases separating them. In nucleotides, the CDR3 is TGTGCCAGCAGTTTGGTCACCACAGATACGCAGTATTTT. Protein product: CASSLVTTDTQYF.

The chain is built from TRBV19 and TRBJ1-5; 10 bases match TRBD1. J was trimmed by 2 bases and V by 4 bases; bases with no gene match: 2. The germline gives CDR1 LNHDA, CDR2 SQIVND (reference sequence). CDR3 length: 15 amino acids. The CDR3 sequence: CASSTGTGGNQPQHF. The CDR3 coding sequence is TGTGCCAGTAGTACCGGGACAGGGGGCAATCAGCCCCAGCATTTT.

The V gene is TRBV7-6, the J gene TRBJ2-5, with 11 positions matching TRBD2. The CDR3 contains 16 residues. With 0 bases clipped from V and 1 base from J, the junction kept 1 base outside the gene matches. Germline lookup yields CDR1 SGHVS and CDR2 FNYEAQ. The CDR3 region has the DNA TGTGCCAGCAGCTTAGCGGGACTAGCGGCCCAAGAGACCCAGTACTTC. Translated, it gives CASSLAGLAAQETQYF.

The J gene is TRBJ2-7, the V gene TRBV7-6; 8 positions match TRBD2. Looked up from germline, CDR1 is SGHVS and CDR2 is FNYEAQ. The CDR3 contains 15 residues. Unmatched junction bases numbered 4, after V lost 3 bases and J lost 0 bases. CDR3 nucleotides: TGTGCCAGCAGCTTTAGCGGGACGAGCTCCTACGAGCAGTACTTC. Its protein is CASSFSGTSSYEQYF.

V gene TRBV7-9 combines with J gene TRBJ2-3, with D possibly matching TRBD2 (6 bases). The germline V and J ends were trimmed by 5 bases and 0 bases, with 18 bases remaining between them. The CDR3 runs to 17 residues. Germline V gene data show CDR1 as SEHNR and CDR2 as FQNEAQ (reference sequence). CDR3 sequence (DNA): TGTGCCAGCAGCCTCGGCGCGGGGCCGGCTAGCACAGATACGCAGTATTTT. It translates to CASSLGAGPASTDTQYF.

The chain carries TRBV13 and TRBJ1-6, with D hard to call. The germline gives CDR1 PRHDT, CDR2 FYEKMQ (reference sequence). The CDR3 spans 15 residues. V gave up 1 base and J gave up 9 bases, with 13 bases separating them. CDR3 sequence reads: CASSLVASSGSPLHF. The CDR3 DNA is TGTGCCAGCAGCTTAGTTGCCTCGTCTGGTTCACCCCTCCACTTT.

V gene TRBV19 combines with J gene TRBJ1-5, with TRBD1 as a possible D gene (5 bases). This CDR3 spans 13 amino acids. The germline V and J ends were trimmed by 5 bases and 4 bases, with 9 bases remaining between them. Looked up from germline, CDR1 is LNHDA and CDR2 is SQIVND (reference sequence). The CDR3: CASSPGRNQPQHF. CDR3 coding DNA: TGTGCCAGTAGTCCGGGACGGAATCAGCCCCAGCATTTT.

CDR3: CASSKEGDKDRSQETQYF. The CDR3 coding sequence is TGTGCCAGCAGCAAAGAGGGAGACAAGGACAGAAGCCAAGAGACCCAGTACTTC. The chain has TRBV21-1 and TRBJ2-5; the table's D call TRBD1 went unverified against the DNA. TRBV21-1 represents a pseudogene. This CDR3 is built from 18 residues.

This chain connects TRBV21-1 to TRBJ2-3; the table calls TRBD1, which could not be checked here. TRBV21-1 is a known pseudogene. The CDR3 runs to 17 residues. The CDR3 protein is CASSKPPPGQARNTQYF. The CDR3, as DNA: TGTGCCAGCAGCAAACCGCCCCCAGGGCAGGCGAGGAATACGCAGTATTTT.

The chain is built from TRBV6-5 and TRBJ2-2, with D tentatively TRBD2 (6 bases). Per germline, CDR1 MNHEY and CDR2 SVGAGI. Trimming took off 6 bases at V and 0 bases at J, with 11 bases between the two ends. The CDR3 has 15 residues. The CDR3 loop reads CASSRGISNTGELFF. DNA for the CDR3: TGTGCCAGCAGCCGCGGGATTTCGAACACCGGGGAGCTGTTTTTT.

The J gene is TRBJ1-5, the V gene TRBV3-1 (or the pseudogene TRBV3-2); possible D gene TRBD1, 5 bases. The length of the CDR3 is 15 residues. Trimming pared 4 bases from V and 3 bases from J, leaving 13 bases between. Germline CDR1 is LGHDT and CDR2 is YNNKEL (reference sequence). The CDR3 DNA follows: TGTGCCAGCAGCCCGAACCGGGACCCCAATCAGCCCCAGCATTTT. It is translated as CASSPNRDPNQPQHF.

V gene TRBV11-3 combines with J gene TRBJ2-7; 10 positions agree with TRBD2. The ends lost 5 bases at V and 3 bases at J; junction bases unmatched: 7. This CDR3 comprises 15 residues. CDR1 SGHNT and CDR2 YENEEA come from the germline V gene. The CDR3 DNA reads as TGTGCCAGCAGCGTTCTAGCGGGAGCTTTCTACGAGCAGTACTTC. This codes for CASSVLAGAFYEQYF.

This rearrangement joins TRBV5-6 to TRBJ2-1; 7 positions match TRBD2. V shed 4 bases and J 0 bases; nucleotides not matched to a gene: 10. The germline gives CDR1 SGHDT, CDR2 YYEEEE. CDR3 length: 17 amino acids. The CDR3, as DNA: TGTGCCAGCAGCCCCGGTTACGGCGGGAGCTCCTACAATGAGCAGTTCTTC. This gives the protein CASSPGYGGSSYNEQFF.

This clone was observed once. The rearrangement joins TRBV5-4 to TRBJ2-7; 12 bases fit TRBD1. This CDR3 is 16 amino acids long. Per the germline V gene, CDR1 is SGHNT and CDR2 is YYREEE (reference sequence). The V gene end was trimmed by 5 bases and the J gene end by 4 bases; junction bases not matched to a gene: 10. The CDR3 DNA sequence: TGTGCCAGCAGTTTATCTGTGGGACAGGGGGCATACGAGCAGTACTTC. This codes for CASSLSVGQGAYEQYF. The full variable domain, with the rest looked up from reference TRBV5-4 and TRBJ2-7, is ETGVTQSPTHLIKTRGQQVTLRCSSQSGHNTVSWYQQALGQGPQFIFQYYREEENGRGNFPPRFSGLQFPNYSSELNVNALELDDSALYLCASSLSVGQGAYEQYFGPGTRLTVT.

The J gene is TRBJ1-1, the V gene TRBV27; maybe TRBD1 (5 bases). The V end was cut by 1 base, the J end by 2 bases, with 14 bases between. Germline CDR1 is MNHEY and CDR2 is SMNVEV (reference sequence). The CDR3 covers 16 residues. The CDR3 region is CASSLFGRQINTEAFF. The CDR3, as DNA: TGTGCCAGCAGTTTATTTGGTCGACAGATCAACACTGAAGCTTTCTTT.

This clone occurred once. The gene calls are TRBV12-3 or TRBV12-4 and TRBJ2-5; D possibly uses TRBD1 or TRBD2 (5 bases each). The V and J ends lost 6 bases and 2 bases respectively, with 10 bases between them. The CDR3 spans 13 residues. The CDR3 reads CASSPGPQETQYF. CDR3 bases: TGTGCCAGCAGCCCGGGACCACAAGAGACCCAGTACTTC.

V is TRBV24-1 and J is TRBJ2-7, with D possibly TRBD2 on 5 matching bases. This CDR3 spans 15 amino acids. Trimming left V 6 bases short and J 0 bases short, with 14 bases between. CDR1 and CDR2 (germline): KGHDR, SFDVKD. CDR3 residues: CATSSAGSSSYEQYF. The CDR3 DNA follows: TGTGCCACCAGTTCGGCGGGCTCCAGCTCCTACGAGCAGTACTTC.

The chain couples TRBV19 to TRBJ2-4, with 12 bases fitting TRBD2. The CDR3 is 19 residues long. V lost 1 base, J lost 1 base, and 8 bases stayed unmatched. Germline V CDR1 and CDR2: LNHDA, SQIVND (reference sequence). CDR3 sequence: CASSIGASGRVEAKNIQYF. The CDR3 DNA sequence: TGTGCCAGTAGTATAGGGGCTAGCGGGAGGGTGGAGGCCAAAAACATTCAGTACTTC.